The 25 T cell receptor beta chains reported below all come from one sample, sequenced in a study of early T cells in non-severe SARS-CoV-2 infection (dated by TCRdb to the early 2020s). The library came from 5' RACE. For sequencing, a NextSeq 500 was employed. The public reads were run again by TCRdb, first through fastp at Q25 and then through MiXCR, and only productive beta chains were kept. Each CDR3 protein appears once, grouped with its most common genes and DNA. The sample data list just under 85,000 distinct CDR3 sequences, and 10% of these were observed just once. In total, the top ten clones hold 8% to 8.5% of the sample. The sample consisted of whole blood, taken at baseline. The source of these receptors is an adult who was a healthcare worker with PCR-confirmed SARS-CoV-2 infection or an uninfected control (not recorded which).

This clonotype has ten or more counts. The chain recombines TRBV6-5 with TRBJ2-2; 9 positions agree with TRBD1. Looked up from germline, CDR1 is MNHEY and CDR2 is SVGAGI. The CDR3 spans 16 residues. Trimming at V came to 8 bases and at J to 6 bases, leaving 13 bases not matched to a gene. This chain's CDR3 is CASGLVGQGSSGELFF. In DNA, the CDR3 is TGTGCCAGCGGTTTGGTGGGACAGGGAAGTTCCGGGGAGCTGTTTTTT.

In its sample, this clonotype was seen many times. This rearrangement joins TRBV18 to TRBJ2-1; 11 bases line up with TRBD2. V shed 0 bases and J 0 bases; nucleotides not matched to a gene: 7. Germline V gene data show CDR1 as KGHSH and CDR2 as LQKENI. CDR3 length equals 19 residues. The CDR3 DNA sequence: TGTGCCAGCTCACCACCCCTTTTAGCGGGAGGGTTCTCCTACAATGAGCAGTTCTTC. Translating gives CASSPPLLAGGFSYNEQFF.

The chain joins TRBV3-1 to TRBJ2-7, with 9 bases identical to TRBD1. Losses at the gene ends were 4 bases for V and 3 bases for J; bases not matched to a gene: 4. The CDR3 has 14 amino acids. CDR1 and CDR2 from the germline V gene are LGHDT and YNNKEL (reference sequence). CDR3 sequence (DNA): TGTGCCAGCAGCCTGGTGACAGGGGGCTACGAGCAGTACTTC. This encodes CASSLVTGGYEQYF.

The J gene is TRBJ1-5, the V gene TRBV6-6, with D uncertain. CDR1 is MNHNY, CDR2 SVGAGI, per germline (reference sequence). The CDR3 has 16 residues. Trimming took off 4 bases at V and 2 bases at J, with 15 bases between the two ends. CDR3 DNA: TGTGCCAGCAGTTCCTCACAGAGAGTGGGCAATCAGCCCCAGCATTTT. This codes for CASSSSQRVGNQPQHF.

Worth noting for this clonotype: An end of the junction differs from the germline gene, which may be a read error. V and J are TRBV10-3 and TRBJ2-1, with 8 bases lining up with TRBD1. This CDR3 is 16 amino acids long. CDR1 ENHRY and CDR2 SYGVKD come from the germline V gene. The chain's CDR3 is CAISDPQDREDNDQFF. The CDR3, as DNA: TGTGCCATCAGTGACCCACAGGACAGGGAAGACAATGACCAGTTCTTC.

The CDR3 coding sequence is TGTGCCAGCAGCCAAAAAAGGAATCAGGGAGTCACTGAAGCTTTCTTT. As protein: CASSQKRNQGVTEAFF. The chain carries TRBV3-1 and TRBJ1-1, with D perhaps TRBD1 (5 bases). The CDR3 totals 16 residues. Between the trimmed V and J ends, which lost 2 bases and 4 bases, there was a span of 17 bases. Germline V gene lookup returns CDR1 LGHDT and CDR2 YNNKEL (reference sequence).

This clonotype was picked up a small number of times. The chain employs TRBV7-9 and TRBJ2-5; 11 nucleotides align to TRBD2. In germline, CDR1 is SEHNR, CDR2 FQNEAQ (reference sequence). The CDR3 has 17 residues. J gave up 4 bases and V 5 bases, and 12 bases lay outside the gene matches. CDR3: CASSVLRQTSGTETQYF. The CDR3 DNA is TGTGCCAGCAGCGTCCTGCGGCAGACTAGCGGGACAGAGACCCAGTACTTC.

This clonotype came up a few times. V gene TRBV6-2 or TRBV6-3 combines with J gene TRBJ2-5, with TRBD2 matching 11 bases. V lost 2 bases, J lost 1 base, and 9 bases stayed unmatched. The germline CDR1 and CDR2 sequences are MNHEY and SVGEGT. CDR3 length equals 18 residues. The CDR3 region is CASSYGASGRWGQETQYF. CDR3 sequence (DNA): TGTGCCAGCAGTTACGGGGCTAGCGGGAGGTGGGGCCAAGAGACCCAGTACTTC.

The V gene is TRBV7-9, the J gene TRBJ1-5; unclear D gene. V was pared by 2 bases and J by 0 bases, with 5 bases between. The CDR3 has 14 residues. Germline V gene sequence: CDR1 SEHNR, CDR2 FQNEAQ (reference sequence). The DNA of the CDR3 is TGTGCCAGCAGCTTATCGAATAGCAATCAGCCCCAGCATTTT. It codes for CASSLSNSNQPQHF.

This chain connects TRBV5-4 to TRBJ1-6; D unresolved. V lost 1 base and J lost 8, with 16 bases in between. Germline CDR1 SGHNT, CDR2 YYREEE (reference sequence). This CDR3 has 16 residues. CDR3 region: CASSLPSPRGDSPLHF. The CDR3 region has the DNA TGTGCCAGCAGCTTGCCTAGTCCCCGAGGCGATTCACCCCTCCACTTT.

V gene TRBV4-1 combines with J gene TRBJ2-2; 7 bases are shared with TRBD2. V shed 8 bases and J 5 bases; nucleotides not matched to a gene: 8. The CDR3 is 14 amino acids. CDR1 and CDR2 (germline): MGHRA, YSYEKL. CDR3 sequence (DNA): TGCGCCAGCCGCTCGTGGGAGGGAACCGGGGAGCTGTTTTTT. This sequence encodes CASRSWEGTGELFF.

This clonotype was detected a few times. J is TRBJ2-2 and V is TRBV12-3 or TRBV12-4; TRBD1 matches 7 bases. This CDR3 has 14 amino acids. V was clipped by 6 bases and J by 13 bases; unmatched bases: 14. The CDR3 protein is CASRDSRTGPSLFF. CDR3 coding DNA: TGTGCCAGCAGGGATTCACGGACAGGCCCGTCGCTGTTTTTT.

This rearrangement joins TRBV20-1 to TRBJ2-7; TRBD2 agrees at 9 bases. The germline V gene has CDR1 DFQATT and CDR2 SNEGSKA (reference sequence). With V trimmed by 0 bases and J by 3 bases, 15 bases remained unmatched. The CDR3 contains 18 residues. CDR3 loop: CSARDWGRSSGTYYEQYF. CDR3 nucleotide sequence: TGCAGTGCTAGAGATTGGGGGCGGTCTAGCGGGACCTACTACGAGCAGTACTTC.

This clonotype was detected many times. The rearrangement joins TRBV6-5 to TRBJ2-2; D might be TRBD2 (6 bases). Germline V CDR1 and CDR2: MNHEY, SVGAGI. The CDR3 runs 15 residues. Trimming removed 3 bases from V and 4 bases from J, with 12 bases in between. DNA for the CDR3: TGTGCCAGCAGTTATGGAGGGAGCGGCACCGGGGAGCTGTTTTTT. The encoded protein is CASSYGGSGTGELFF.

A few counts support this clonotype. CDR3 in DNA: TGCAATACCCGCGGGAACACTTACAATGAGCAGTTCTTC. Translating gives CNTRGNTYNEQFF. The chain is built from TRBV20-1 and TRBJ2-1; D might be TRBD2 (6 bases). Germline CDR1 is DFQATT and CDR2 is SNEGSKA (reference sequence). The CDR3 is made up of 13 amino acids.

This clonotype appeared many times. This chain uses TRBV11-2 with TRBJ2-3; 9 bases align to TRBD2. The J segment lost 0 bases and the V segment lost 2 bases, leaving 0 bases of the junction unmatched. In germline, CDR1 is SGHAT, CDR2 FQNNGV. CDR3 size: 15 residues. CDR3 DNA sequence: TGTGCCAGCAGCTTAACTAGCGGGAGCACAGATACGCAGTATTTT. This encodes CASSLTSGSTDTQYF.

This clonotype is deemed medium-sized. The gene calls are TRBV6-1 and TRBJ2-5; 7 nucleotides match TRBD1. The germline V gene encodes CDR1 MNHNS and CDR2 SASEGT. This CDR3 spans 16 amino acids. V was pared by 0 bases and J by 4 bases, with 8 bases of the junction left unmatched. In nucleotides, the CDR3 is TGTGCCAGCAGTGAAGCGCAGGGGGTAGGGGGAGAGACCCAGTACTTC. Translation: CASSEAQGVGGETQYF.

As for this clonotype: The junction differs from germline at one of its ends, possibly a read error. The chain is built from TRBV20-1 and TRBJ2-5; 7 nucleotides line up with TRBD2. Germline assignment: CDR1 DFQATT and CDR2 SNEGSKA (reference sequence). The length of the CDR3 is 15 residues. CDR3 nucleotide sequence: TGCAGTGCAAGAGGATTTTTGGGGGGGCAAGAGACCCAGTACTTC. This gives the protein CSARGFLGGQETQYF.

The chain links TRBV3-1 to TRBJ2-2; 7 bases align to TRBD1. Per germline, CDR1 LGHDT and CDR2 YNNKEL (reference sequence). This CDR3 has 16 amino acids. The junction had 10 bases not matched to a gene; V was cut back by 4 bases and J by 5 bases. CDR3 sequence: CASSPTGFQGTGELFF. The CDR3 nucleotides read TGTGCCAGCAGCCCGACAGGGTTTCAAGGGACCGGGGAGCTGTTTTTT.

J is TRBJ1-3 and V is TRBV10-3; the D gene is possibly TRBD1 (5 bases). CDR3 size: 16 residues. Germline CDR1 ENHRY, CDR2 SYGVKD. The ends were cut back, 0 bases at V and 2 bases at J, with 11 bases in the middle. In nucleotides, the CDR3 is TGTGCCATCAGTGAGTCGATACCGACAGCTGGAAACACCATATATTTT. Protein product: CAISESIPTAGNTIYF.

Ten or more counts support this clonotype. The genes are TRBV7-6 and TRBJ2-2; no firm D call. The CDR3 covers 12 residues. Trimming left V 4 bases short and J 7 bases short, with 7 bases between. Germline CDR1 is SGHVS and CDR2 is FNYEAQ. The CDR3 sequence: CASSSTRGELFF. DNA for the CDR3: TGTGCCAGCAGCTCGACTCGCGGGGAGCTGTTTTTT.

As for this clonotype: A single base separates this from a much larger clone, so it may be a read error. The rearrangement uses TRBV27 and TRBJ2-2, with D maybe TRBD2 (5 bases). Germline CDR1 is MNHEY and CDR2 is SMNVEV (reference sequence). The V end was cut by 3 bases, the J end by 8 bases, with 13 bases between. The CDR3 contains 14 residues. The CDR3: CASSFRGNAGELFF. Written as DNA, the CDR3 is TGTGCCAGCAGTTTCAGAGGGAATGCTGGGGAGCTGTTTTTT.

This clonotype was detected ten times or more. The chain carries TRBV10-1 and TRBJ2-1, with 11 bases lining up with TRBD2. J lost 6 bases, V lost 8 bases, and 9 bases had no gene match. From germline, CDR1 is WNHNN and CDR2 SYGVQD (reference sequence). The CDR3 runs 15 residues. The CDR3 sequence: CASESTSGNRNEQFF. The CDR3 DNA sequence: TGCGCCAGCGAGTCGACTAGCGGGAATCGCAATGAGCAGTTCTTC.

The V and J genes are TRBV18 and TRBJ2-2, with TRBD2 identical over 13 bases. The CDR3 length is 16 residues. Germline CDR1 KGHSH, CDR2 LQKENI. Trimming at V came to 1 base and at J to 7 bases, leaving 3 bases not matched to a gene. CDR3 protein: CASSPRTSGSVGELFF. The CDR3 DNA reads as TGTGCCAGCTCACCACGGACTAGCGGGAGTGTCGGGGAGCTGTTTTTT.

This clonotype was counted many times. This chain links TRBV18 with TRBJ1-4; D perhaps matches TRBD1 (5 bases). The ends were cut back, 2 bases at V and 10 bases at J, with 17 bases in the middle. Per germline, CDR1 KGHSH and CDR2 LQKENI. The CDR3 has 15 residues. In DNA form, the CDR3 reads TGTGCCAGCTCACCAAGGACGTGGGGCGATGCAAAACTGTTTTTT. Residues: CASSPRTWGDAKLFF.